Listed here is a single TCR beta chain. The antigen it recognizes is unknown. No per-base quality is available; no much larger clone lies one base away. For TCR beta library preparation, approximately 2.2 micrograms of genomic DNA were isolated from cryopreserved PBMCs. Longitudinal blood samples from CLL patients on ibrutinib monotherapy were analyzed using high-throughput TCR beta sequencing. The patients took part in an open-label, single-center phase 2 trial of ibrutinib monotherapy. The data are from a study of cytotoxic CD8 clonotypes in ibrutinib-treated CLL (dated by TCRdb to the early 2020s). Background for the entire study: The cohort had ten to twelve relapsed/refractory and around 16 treatment-naive patients; some 17 were IGHV unmutated. Responses were partial in 24 patients and complete in 2; after median about 63 months follow-up, about 14 stayed in remission and about twelve progressed. The response samples were drawn at a median of 12 months into treatment, with a range of roughly 6 to 40 months. Samples averaged approximately 250,000 productive templates and some 91,000 productive rearrangements. Longitudinal samples were available for about 30% of the roughly 86 trial participants. Cryopreserved peripheral blood mononuclear cells were collected at three points: before therapy, at response, and at either sustained remission or disease progression. All remission and progressive disease samples were collected while patients were still receiving ibrutinib.

On a MiSeq, deep resolution sequencing aimed for a depth between 1 in 1 million and 1 in 200,000 T cells, with each clonotype covered approximately 9.2x on average. The immunoSEQ hsTCRB Kit was used to generate TCR beta libraries. On the authors' methods: Data were analyzed with ImmunoSEQ Data Assistant and ImmunoSEQ Analyzer, with V, D and J genes assigned per IMGT definitions. Clonality, with values ranging from 0 to 1, was calculated as one minus the normalized Shannon entropy of productive rearrangement frequencies. Public clonotype analysis was restricted to overrepresented clonotypes comprising at least 0.05% of each patient's repertoire. Some 13 age-matched healthy donor repertoires from immuneACCESS served as clonality controls. TCRdb took over this immuneACCESS table, retaining in-frame rearrangements with V and J assigned. Such tables are incomplete; in checked studies, under half of the missing clones stem from an unresolved V gene, and the remainder is unexplained. V and J calls and clone size come straight from that table; D and trimming were deduced from the DNA. This sample is represented by some 30,000 clones; about three quarters of them were singletons. Roughly 48% of the sample is in the top ten clones.

Overall study outcomes, separate from this receptor: Public clonotypes were rare and either contracted or stayed stable during treatment, and the rise in clonality at ibrutinib response reflected the expansion of private clonotypes. Clonality rose at ibrutinib response, remained stable during sustained remission, and dropped back toward baseline at progression. Sustained-remission and progressing patients did not have matched sampling times, and lymph node repertoires were not examined. Baseline clonality was found to be higher than that of age-matched healthy donors and was strongly correlated with circulating CD8+ T-cell counts.

V is cut back by 7 bases and J by 0 bases, with 15 bases in the junction unmatched. The CDR3 numbers 18 residues from cysteine through phenylalanine. Only CDR3 DNA is held: 54 bases, read in frame from base 1. According to the germline V gene, CDR1 reads SGHAT and CDR2 reads FQNNGV. The origin of this receptor is a human donor with chronic lymphocytic leukemia. The sequences come from PBMCs, collected after 36 months of ibrutinib treatment. The V gene is TRBV11-2 and the J gene is TRBJ2-3, and 8 junction bases match TRBD2. For the CDR3, the sequence is CASTKTVAGSTSTDTQYF. The nucleotides read TGTGCCAGCACCAAGACGGTAGCGGGATCAACTAGCACAGATACGCAGTATTTT.